Listed below are T cell receptor beta chains from one sample, sequenced in a study of metastatic and nonmetastatic thyroid tumors. Using MiXCR, TCRdb re-called clones from the PCR reads. The data hold tens of thousands of clones, with around 15% observed a single time. Sequenced sample: blood. All receptors derive from a female donor with papillary thyroid cancer or a benign thyroid nodule (not recorded which). Some clones in this sample may be carry-over from other donors' samples. CDR3s include the opening cysteine and the closing phenylalanine or tryptophan. The order of the fields is J gene, CDR3 length, V gene, D gene, CDR3 protein. A D gene is named only where the DNA matches it firmly.

>TRBJ1-3|17|TRBV18|NA
CASSRPMGGTSGNTIYF
>TRBJ2-2|15|TRBV2|TRBD1
CASSELQGATGELLF
>TRBJ1-3|15|TRBV6-1|NA
CASSAIRDIGNTIYF
>TRBJ1-5|16|TRBV19|NA
CASSVGGRVRGQPQHF
>TRBJ2-5|14|TRBV2|NA
CASSLWDTEETQYF
>TRBJ2-2|13|TRBV20-1|NA
CSAPQGNTGELFF
>TRBJ1-5|13|TRBV20-1|NA
CSARVGSNQPQHF
>TRBJ2-2|16|TRBV6-2/TRBV6-3|NA
CASSPRGGWNTGELFF
>TRBJ2-2|14|TRBV19|NA
CASSIDGGTGEPFF
>TRBJ2-1|16|TRBV6-1|NA
CASSNDPEPLGNEQFF
>TRBJ2-5|14|TRBV11-3|TRBD1
CASSSRTGQETQYF
>TRBJ2-2|13|TRBV29-1|NA
CSVAKGSSGELFF
>TRBJ2-7|16|TRBV6-1|TRBD1
CASGRASGQGLYEQYF
>TRBJ2-5|17|TRBV19|NA
CAGSTGKPGSLGETQYF
>TRBJ2-3|14|TRBV20-1|NA
CSARAGRKTDTQYF
>TRBJ2-2|16|TRBV27|TRBD1
CASSLLETGWTGELFF
>TRBJ1-4|18|TRBV18|NA
CASSPTSTGWVRGEKLFF
>TRBJ2-5|17|TRBV3-1|TRBD2
CASSRPGASGGVETQYF
>TRBJ1-1|18|TRBV19|TRBD1
CASSIDRVGEKRNTEAFF
>TRBJ2-1|16|TRBV4-1|TRBD1
CASSPDGTEEDNEQFF